A selection of T cell receptor beta chains follows, all from one sample in a study of T cell responses to AZD1222 COVID-19 vaccine. Here immunoSEQ multiplex PCR was the method, and the copy in TCRdb shows in-frame clones only, minus some. The sample shows 90,000 to 150,000 clones, 65% to 90% of them seen only once. Sample: peripheral blood, taken on day 0 of AZD1222 vaccination. These receptors were taken from an adult in good health. CDR3s include the opening cysteine and the closing phenylalanine or tryptophan. D genes are given only for firm matches. Clone size is stated in some rows and not others, as once, few, many or a class when expanded.

J | D | size | V | DNA | CDR3
TRBJ2-1 | TRBD2 | . | TRBV7-9 | TGTGCCAGCAGCCTAGGGACTAGCGGGGTCTCTGCGTACAATGAGCAGTTCTTC | CASSLGTSGVSAYNEQFF
TRBJ2-3 | TRBD2 | . | TRBV7-8 | TGTGCCAGCTATCCTGGCGGGTTTCGACTAGCGGGAGTTGCAGATACGCAGTATTTT | CASYPGGFRLAGVADTQYF
TRBJ1-5 | TRBD1 | . | TRBV19 | TGTGCCAGTAGTATGTTGGCCACGGACAGGGGAATAAGCAATCAGCCCCAGCATTTT | CASSMLATDRGISNQPQHF
TRBJ2-1 | TRBD2 | . | TRBV6-5 | TGTGCCAGTTCCGGGACTAGCGGAAGCAATGAGCAGTTCTTC | CASSGTSGSNEQFF
TRBJ1-2 | . | . | TRBV7-9 | TGTGCCAGCAGCTTAGAGGCAGGGGTCGGCTACACCTTC | CASSLEAGVGYTF
TRBJ2-7 | TRBD2 | once | TRBV2 | TGTGCCAGCAGTGAAGGGGAGGGATCCGAGCAGTACTTC | CASSEGEGSEQYF
TRBJ1-2 | . | . | TRBV5-1 | TGCGCCAGCAGCTTGGGGTCAGCTTATGGCTACACCTTC | CASSLGSAYGYTF
TRBJ1-2 | . | . | TRBV28 | TGTGCCAGCAGTGCTGGAGTTCGTGGCTACACCTTC | CASSAGVRGYTF
TRBJ1-2 | TRBD1 | . | TRBV10-1 | TGCGCCAGCAGTGCGGCCCGGGACAGGCTGGGGGGCTACACCTTC | CASSAARDRLGGYTF
TRBJ1-6 | TRBD1 | . | TRBV19 | TGTGCCAGTACTGCGACAGGGGGTTCCTATAATTCACCCCTCCACTTT | CASTATGGSYNSPLHF
TRBJ1-2 | . | . | TRBV5-1 | TGCGCCAGCAGCCCCGAAACCACTAGAACGGTTTATGGCTACACCTTC | CASSPETTRTVYGYTF
TRBJ2-7 | TRBD2 | . | TRBV6-5 | TGTGCCAGCACGGAGTCAGGGAGGGTCCACGAGCAGTACTTC | CASTESGRVHEQYF
TRBJ2-7 | . | few | TRBV7-9 | TGTGCCAGCAGCTCTCGACGCCGGATAAGCCCCTACGAGCAGTACTTC | CASSSRRRISPYEQYF
TRBJ1-4 | . | . | TRBV6-6 | TGTGCCAGCGGTGCGAAAAAACTGTTTTTT | CASGAKKLFF
TRBJ1-6 | . | . | TRBV28 | TGTGCCAGCAGGACGGCCTATAATTCACCCCTCCACTTT | CASRTAYNSPLHF
TRBJ2-6 | TRBD1 | . | TRBV24-1 | TGTGCCACCAGCAAGACAGGGGGCGCGTCGTCTGGGGCCAACGTCCTGACTTTC | CATSKTGGASSGANVLTF
TRBJ2-1 | TRBD2 | . | TRBV3-1/TRBV3-2 | TGTGCCAGCAGCCAGACTAGCGGGGGGCTTGTCGGGGATGAGCAGTTCTTC | CASSQTSGGLVGDEQFF
TRBJ1-2 | . | . | TRBV28 | TGTGCCAGCAGGGCGGGGGCTCCACAAAACTATGGCTACACCTTC | CASRAGAPQNYGYTF
TRBJ2-7 | TRBD1 | once | TRBV7-9 | TGTGCCAGCAGCTTAGTCCCCGGGACAGAGTACGAGCAGTACTTC | CASSLVPGTEYEQYF
TRBJ2-3 | . | . | TRBV7-3 | TGTGCCAGCAGTACTGAGGGAGGAGATACGCAGTATTTT | CASSTEGGDTQYF
TRBJ1-1 | TRBD1 | . | TRBV6-5 | TGTGCCAGCACAGGACAGGTTCACACTGAAGCTTTCTTT | CASTGQVHTEAFF
TRBJ2-7 | . | . | TRBV6-5 | TGTGCCAGCAGTTACTCGGCGAGTACCCTCTACGAGCAGTACTTC | CASSYSASTLYEQYF
TRBJ2-5 | . | . | TRBV7-2 | TGTGCCAGCAGCCGGGTGGGGCAAGAGACCCAGTACTTC | CASSRVGQETQYF
TRBJ2-7 | . | . | TRBV5-4 | TGTGCCAGCAGCTTGGATCCAGGGGGGAGTGCCTACGAGCAGTACTTC | CASSLDPGGSAYEQYF
TRBJ1-5 | TRBD1 | . | TRBV30 | TGTGCCTGGAACCGACAGGGCTATCAGCCCCAGCATTTT | CAWNRQGYQPQHF
TRBJ2-1 | . | . | TRBV5-4 | TGTGCCAGCAGCTCCGGGACTCCTACCTACAATGAGCAGTTCTTC | CASSSGTPTYNEQFF
TRBJ2-7 | . | . | TRBV7-2 | TGTGCCAGCAGCTTAGCGGGGTGGGTCCCCGAGCAGTACTTC | CASSLAGWVPEQYF
TRBJ2-1 | TRBD2 | . | TRBV5-1 | TGCGCCAGCAGCTTGGAAGCGGGAGGGCCGCTCTTC | CASSLEAGGPLF
TRBJ2-2 | . | . | TRBV11-2 | TGTGCCAGCAGCTTAGGCGCCTTAATTACCGGGGAGCTGTTTTTT | CASSLGALITGELFF
TRBJ1-2 | . | few | TRBV28 | TGTGCCAGCAGTTTCGGGGGGCCTTCCTTCCGCTACACCTTC | CASSFGGPSFRYTF
TRBJ1-5 | . | . | TRBV28 | TGTGCCAGCGGGTTTCTTTCTAATCAGCCCCAGCATTTT | CASGFLSNQPQHF
TRBJ2-7 | . | once | TRBV5-8 | TGTGCCAGCAGCCGCACTGTTCTCTACGAGCAGTACTTC | CASSRTVLYEQYF
TRBJ1-2 | . | . | TRBV12-3/TRBV12-4 | TGTGCCTGCAGGGTAACCCAATATGGCTACACCTTC | CACRVTQYGYTF
TRBJ1-2 | . | . | TRBV7-9 | TGTGCCAGCAGCACCTCAGAGAAGGATGGCTACACCTTC | CASSTSEKDGYTF
TRBJ1-2 | . | few | TRBV2 | TGTGCCAGCACTTCCCGGGACCCCATAGGCTACACCTTC | CASTSRDPIGYTF
TRBJ2-1 | . | . | TRBV9 | TGTGCCAGCAGCGTAAGGGGGGCCGGATGGCCGGGGAATGAGCAGTTCTTC | CASSVRGAGWPGNEQFF
TRBJ2-7 | TRBD1 | . | TRBV5-4 | TGTGCCAGCAGCCGGGACAGCGAAAGCTCCTACGAGCAGTACTTC | CASSRDSESSYEQYF
TRBJ2-7 | . | once | TRBV9 | TGTGCCAGCAGCCAAACCTACGAGCAGTACTTC | CASSQTYEQYF
TRBJ1-1 | TRBD1 | . | TRBV24-1 | TGTGCCACCAGTGGACAGGGGGACACTGAAGCTTTCTTT | CATSGQGDTEAFF
TRBJ1-5 | . | . | TRBV3-1/TRBV3-2 | TGTGCCAGCAGCCAAGGGGGCCGGGGGCCGGGGCAGCCCCAGCATTTT | CASSQGGRGPGQPQHF
TRBJ2-1 | . | . | TRBV7-2 | TGTGCCAGCAGCCCCGACCTCCCCTCCTACAATGAGCAGTTCTTC | CASSPDLPSYNEQFF
TRBJ2-2 | . | . | TRBV11-2 | TGTGCCAGCAGCTTAAACCAGGGACCCGGCGGGGAGCTGTTTTTT | CASSLNQGPGGELFF
TRBJ2-2 | . | . | TRBV3-1/TRBV3-2 | TGTGCCAGCAGCCCTCTGCGCCGTCAGAACACCGGGGAGCTGTTTTTT | CASSPLRRQNTGELFF